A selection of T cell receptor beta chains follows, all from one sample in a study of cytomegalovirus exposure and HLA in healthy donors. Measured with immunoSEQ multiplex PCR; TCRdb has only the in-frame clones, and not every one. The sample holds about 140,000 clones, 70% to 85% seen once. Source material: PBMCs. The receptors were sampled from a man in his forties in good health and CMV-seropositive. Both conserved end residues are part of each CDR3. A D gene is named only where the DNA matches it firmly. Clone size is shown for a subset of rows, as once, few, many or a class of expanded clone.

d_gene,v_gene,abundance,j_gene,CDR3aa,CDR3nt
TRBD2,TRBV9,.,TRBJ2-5,CASSDLRGGQETQYF,TGTGCCAGCAGCGACTTGCGGGGGGGTCAAGAGACCCAGTACTTC
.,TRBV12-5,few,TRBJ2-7,CASGLITRTALSSYEQYF,TGTGCTAGTGGTTTGATTACTAGGACAGCTTTAAGCTCCTACGAGCAGTACTTC
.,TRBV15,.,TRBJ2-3,CATSRDRPLMTTDTQYF,TGTGCCACCAGCAGAGATCGGCCGCTGATGACAACAGATACGCAGTATTTT
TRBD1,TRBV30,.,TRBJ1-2,CAWSVTGVYYGYTF,TGTGCCTGGAGTGTAACAGGGGTGTACTATGGCTACACCTTC
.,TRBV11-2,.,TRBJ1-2,CASSLVAGHYGYTF,TGTGCCAGCAGCTTAGTGGCAGGGCACTATGGCTACACCTTC
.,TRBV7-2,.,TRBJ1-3,CASSLGRLLSGNTIYF,TGTGCCAGCAGCTTAGGCAGACTCTTAAGCGGAAACACCATATATTTT
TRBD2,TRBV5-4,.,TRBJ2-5,CASSPSSGQETQYF,TGTGCCAGCTCCCCCTCTAGCGGTCAAGAGACCCAGTACTTC
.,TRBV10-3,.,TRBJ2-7,CATLKGLADHEQYF,TGTGCCACCCTCAAGGGGCTGGCCGACCACGAGCAGTACTTC
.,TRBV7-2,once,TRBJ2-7,CASSAGTGSYEQYF,TGTGCCAGCAGTGCCGGGACTGGCTCCTACGAGCAGTACTTC
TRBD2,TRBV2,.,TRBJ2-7,CASSFPGLAGSYEQYF,TGTGCCAGCAGTTTCCCGGGACTAGCGGGGAGTTACGAGCAGTACTTC
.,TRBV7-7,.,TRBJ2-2,CASSLATAGELFF,TGTGCCAGCAGCTTAGCAACTGCCGGGGAGCTGTTTTTT
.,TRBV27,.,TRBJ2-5,CASSGGRETQYF,TGTGCCAGCAGTGGAGGGAGGGAGACCCAGTACTTC
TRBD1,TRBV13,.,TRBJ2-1,CASSSTGGSGLEQFF,TGTGCCAGCAGCTCCACAGGGGGCTCGGGTTTGGAGCAGTTCTTC
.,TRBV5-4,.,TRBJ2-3,CASSLVQGLADTQYF,TGTGCCAGCAGCTTGGTCCAGGGGCTGGCAGATACGCAGTATTTT
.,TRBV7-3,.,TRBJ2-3,CASSLADSTDTQYF,TGTGCCAGCAGCTTAGCGGATAGCACAGATACGCAGTATTTT
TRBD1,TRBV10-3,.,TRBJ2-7,CAISESTGNIRNEQYF,TGTGCCATCAGTGAGTCGACAGGGAACATACGAAACGAGCAGTACTTC
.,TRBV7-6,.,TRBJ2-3,CASSLLPDTQYF,TGTGCCAGCAGCTTACTCCCAGATACGCAGTATTTT
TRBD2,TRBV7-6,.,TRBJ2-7,CASSQGLAGGYEQYF,TGTGCCAGCAGCCAAGGACTAGCGGGAGGGTACGAGCAGTACTTC
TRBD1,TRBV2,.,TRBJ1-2,CASRYPGQGKDGYTF,TGTGCCAGCAGATACCCGGGACAGGGAAAGGATGGCTACACCTTC
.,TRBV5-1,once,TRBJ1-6,CASSSGEGWSAPLHF,TGCGCCAGCAGTAGCGGGGAAGGATGGTCGGCACCCCTCCACTTT
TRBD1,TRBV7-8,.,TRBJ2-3,CASSKGQGTSDTQYF,TGTGCCAGCAGCAAGGGACAGGGGACGTCAGATACGCAGTATTTT
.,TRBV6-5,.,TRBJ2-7,CASSARPHLRYEQYF,TGTGCCAGCAGTGCGAGGCCACACCTGCGCTACGAGCAGTACTTC
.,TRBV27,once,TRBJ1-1,CASSLVENTEAFF,TGTGCCAGCAGTTTAGTAGAAAACACTGAAGCTTTCTTT
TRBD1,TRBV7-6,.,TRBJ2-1,CASSLRTGSHNEQFF,TGTGCCAGCAGCCTTCGGACAGGGAGTCACAATGAGCAGTTCTTC
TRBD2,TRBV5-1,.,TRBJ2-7,CASSLLAGEIYEQYF,TGCGCCAGCAGCCTATTAGCGGGGGAGATATACGAGCAGTACTTC
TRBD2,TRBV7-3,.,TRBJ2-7,CASSLRGGYEQYF,TGTGCCAGCAGCTTAAGGGGGGGGTACGAGCAGTACTTC
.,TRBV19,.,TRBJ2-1,CASSISSGTYNEQFF,TGTGCCAGTAGTATCTCCTCGGGAACTTACAATGAGCAGTTCTTC
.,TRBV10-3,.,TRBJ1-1,CAISESAGRGTEAFF,TGTGCCATCAGTGAGTCGGCGGGTCGGGGGACTGAAGCTTTCTTT
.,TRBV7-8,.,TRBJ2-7,CASSSSLGSSYEQYF,TGTGCCAGCAGCTCCTCCCTTGGGAGCTCCTACGAGCAGTACTTC
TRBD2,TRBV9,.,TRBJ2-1,CASSAGTSGMGQFF,TGTGCCAGCAGCGCAGGGACTAGCGGGATGGGGCAGTTCTTC
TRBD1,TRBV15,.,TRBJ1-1,CATRDRGLNTEAFF,TGTGCCACCAGGGACAGGGGGCTGAACACTGAAGCTTTCTTT
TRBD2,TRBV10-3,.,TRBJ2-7,CAVRPGTSGKEQYF,TGTGCCGTAAGGCCGGGGACTAGCGGCAAAGAGCAGTACTTC
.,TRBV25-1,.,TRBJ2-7,CASSGRSSYEQYF,TGTGCCAGCAGTGGTCGGAGCTCCTACGAGCAGTACTTC
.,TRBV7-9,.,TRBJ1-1,CASSQTNPSGAFF,TGTGCCAGCAGCCAGACCAACCCTTCGGGAGCTTTCTTT
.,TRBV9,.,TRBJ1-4,CASSVGAAQSTNEKLFF,TGTGCCAGCAGCGTAGGGGCAGCACAATCAACTAATGAAAAACTGTTTTTT
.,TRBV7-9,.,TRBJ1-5,CSSSPGGGRTGPQHF,TGTTCCAGCAGCCCCGGCGGGGGCCGGACCGGGCCCCAGCATTTT
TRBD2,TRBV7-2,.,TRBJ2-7,CASSLALPPGLAGGSYEQYF,TGTGCCAGCAGTTTAGCTCTACCCCCGGGACTAGCGGGAGGAAGCTACGAGCAGTACTTC
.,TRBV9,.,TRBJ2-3,CASSVGTAPDRDTQYF,TGTGCCAGCAGCGTCGGGACTGCCCCGGACCGAGATACGCAGTATTTT
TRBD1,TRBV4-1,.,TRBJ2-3,CASSQEGTVPDTQYF,TGCGCCAGCAGCCAAGAAGGGACAGTGCCAGATACGCAGTATTTT
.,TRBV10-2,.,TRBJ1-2,CASSEWGLYGYTF,TGCGCCAGCAGTGAATGGGGCCTCTATGGCTACACCTTC